The T cell receptor (beta chain) under discussion was sequenced for a study of T-cell reconstitution after alpha-beta-depleted transplantation in children. TCRbeta library preparation incorporated unique molecular identifiers. TCRdb re-called the PCR reads with MiXCR, one entry per CDR3 protein. In the table there are around 800,000 distinct CDR3 sequences, about 16% of which are singletons. This clonotype was observed at least ten times. The antigen is unknown. The study's findings and limits: Reportedly, only several hundred clones from non-depleted graft cells drove alpha-beta T-cell counts at about two months. T cells produced anew were the main source of T-cell counts and diversity one year after transplant.

Per the germline V gene, CDR1 is SEHNR and CDR2 is FQNEAQ (reference sequence). The CDR3 has 13 residues. V lost 4 bases to trimming and J lost 0 bases, with 4 bases between them. The clonotype originates from a male patient younger than 18 who had a stem cell transplant for acute lymphoblastic leukemia, so the T cells may come from the graft donor. This chain joins TRBV7-9 and TRBJ1-5; D remains ambiguous. This specimen consisted of PBMCs, mostly from graft donor cells, obtained 360 days after TCRalphabeta/CD19-depleted stem cell transplant. The CDR3 reads CASSSNSNQPQHF. In DNA, the CDR3 is TGTGCCAGCAGCTCAAATAGCAATCAGCCCCAGCATTTT. The full variable domain, its missing parts supplied by reference TRBV7-9 and TRBJ1-5, is DTGVSQNPRHKITKRGQNVTFRCDPISEHNRLYWYRQTLGQGPEFLTYFQNEAQLEKSRLLSDRFSAERPKGSFSTLEIQRTEQGDSAMYLCASSSNSNQPQHFGDGTRLSIL.